This T cell receptor (beta chain) emerged from a study of cytomegalovirus exposure and HLA in healthy donors listed by TCRdb under 2017. In the study overall: An earlier analysis of some 600 of the donors reported 276 Gb of sequence data and about 120 million unique TCR beta sequences obtained from approximately 180 million T cells. Alongside the repertoire data, information on donor age, sex, ethnicity and CMV serostatus was compiled. All discovery cohort repertoires had been generated using a single sequencing platform. A later analysis re-analyzed previously published TCR beta repertoires from approximately 700 donors and added high-resolution HLA genotyping to study TCR occurrence patterns. The number of typed donors differed by locus: about 620-640 for A, B, C, DRB1 and DQB1; some 500 for DQA1; about 600 for DPA1; and some 470 for DPB1. In an earlier analysis of 587 of the donors, high-throughput TCR beta sequencing was used to judge whether each TCR beta V gene segment behaved as functional or pseudogenic. A later genetic analysis took genome-wide SNP genotypes for about 55% of the 666 donors and used that subset as a discovery cohort. The study profiled the T cell repertoires of hundreds of subjects by immunosequencing and related them to cytomegalovirus serostatus. Roughly 5 DR-DQ haplotypes were handled as single units for association and clustering, since linkage in the cohort was strong. Approximately 310 gigabases of sequencing data and approximately 85 million unique TCR sequences were included in an early release covering roughly 600 HLA-typed donors. Of the roughly 400 genotyped donors, about 80% fell in the genetic ancestry cluster associated with self-reported Caucasian donors. Along with the approximately 650-subject first cohort, a separate validation cohort of over a hundred different subjects was used. HLA typing covered class I and class II loci at four-digit resolution. Among a few hundred genotyped donors of the cohort, an average of approximately 230,000 unique TCR beta nucleotide sequences were sequenced per donor, around 20% of them non-productive. Rather than using new phenotypic data, the later analysis identified candidate immune exposures from TCR beta sequences and from how often those sequences occurred across donors. To predict cytomegalovirus infection status, the study combined high-throughput TCR immunosequencing, statistical association of individual TCRs with disease status, and machine learning. The study was designed to test whether signatures of past pathogen exposure could be identified by cataloging public T cell receptors.

The library was built by means of the immunoSEQ multiplex PCR assay. The multiplex PCR relied on a mix of 60 forward primers for TCR Vbeta segments and 13 reverse primers for TCR Jbeta segments. A multiplex PCR assay on genomic DNA amplified the CDR3 region of rearranged TCR beta genes. Amplified TCR beta libraries were sequenced as 87-base-pair reads on the Illumina HiSeq System. Per the authors' processing: In a later analysis, tens of millions of unique TCR beta chains were counted across the approximately 640 repertoires, and some 10 million of these chains were shared by at least two donors. A nearest-neighbor algorithm error-corrected the raw reads and collapsed the reads into unique sequences, merging closely related sequences to remove PCR and sequencing errors. Alignment of CDR3 sequences to IMGT reference sequences was used to assign V, D and J gene segments. For a sequence to be retained, a match of at least six nucleotides was required to both a V gene segment and a J gene segment. Rearrangements were classified as productive when the CDR3 lacked stop codons and remained in frame with V and J, and all other rearrangements were classified as non-productive. CDR3 was defined according to IMGT convention as the region running from the second conserved V-encoded cysteine to the conserved J-encoded phenylalanine. Sequences without an unambiguous match to a single V gene segment were excluded from the earlier analysis of 450 to 650 of the donors. In an earlier analysis of more than 500 of the donors, a V segment was called functional when productive rearrangements were above 56.7%, and segregating when the standard deviation between donors exceeded 5%. A statistical classification framework was developed to diagnose cytomegalovirus status using the catalog of TCR beta chain sequences. A later analysis assigned V and J genes by comparing TCR nucleotide sequences with IMGT/GENE-DB human TR gene sequences. Using the TCRdist pipeline, a later analysis assigned CDR3 sequences along with most-parsimonious VDJ recombination scenarios. In a later analysis, each TCR beta chain was defined by its CDR3 amino acid sequence together with its V-gene family, and reads lacking a unique V-gene family were excluded. As a way to deal with suspected cross-contamination and a sequencing artifact, a later analysis dropped nearly 600 nucleotide sequences that were highly shared and had low generation probability. A later analysis calculated a clonal expansion index for each public chain from normalized within-repertoire ranks of inferred template counts. In a later analysis, generation probabilities were computed with a VDJ recombination model fitted to out-of-frame rearrangements, and the resulting probabilities were checked against IGoR. In a later analysis, TCR-TCR, TCR-HLA and TCR-CMV co-occurrence was scored with hypergeometric tests, and a repertoire-size bias correction was applied to TCR pairs. To estimate false discovery rates, a later analysis permuted the HLA or CMV assignments 20 times. In a later analysis, co-occurring TCRs were grouped with DBSCAN, and TCRdist sequence similarity was added when clustering was performed within HLA-allele-positive subsets. Co-occurrence clustering excluded repertoires with fewer than 30,000 or more than 120,000 public chains, plus five with anomalous nucleotide sharing. TCRdb obtained this table from immuneACCESS and retained in-frame rearrangements with V and J assigned. These tables miss some clones; where compared with another copy, unresolved V genes account for less than half of the shortfall, and the remainder is unexplained. V and J calls and clone size are as listed in that table; D and trimming were resolved from the DNA. In all, the sample holds some 170,000 clones, and around 64% of those were seen once. In total, the top ten clones hold over 2.5% of the sample.

The cohort comprised 666 healthy bone marrow donors. At the time of sampling, all cohort members were nominally healthy, though unrecorded immune exposures were likely present. The donor tested CMV seronegative and was one of the 352 seronegative cohort members. A peripheral blood sample was collected from each donor, and TCR beta sequencing was performed on peripheral blood mononuclear cells. The Qiagen DNeasy Blood Extraction Kit was used to extract genomic DNA from the blood cell samples. Beyond this particular receptor, the publication reports: A group of highly shared sequence variants was considered likely to be a technical artifact of the sequencing pipeline. According to a later genetic analysis, donors in an Asian-associated ancestry cluster had fewer N-insertions in productive TCRs than the roughly 670-donor mean. The authors suggested that the approach could potentially be extended to other disease states and immunological phenotypes. A further reported finding was that TCR beta sequences accurately predicted the HLA-A and HLA-B alleles for most subjects in the first cohort. Strong co-occurrence of HLA alleles, especially DR and DQ, made assigning TCR associations to individual alleles difficult. In an earlier analysis of about 550 of the donors, most TCR beta V segments were observed in productive rearrangements about 87% or about 30% of the time, broadly matching IMGT annotations. Immune exposure information for the cohort was limited to CMV serostatus. In a later analysis, most CMV-associated TCR beta chains were found to appear HLA-restricted, with HLA associations seemingly driven largely by CMV exposure. In this cohort, only TCR beta chains were sequenced, and detectable features were limited by the absence of alpha or paired-chain data. Several of the top co-occurrence clusters appeared to be linked to parvovirus B19, influenza, CMV and Epstein-Barr virus, according to a later analysis. Correlated functional status among segregating V segments might reflect linkage disequilibrium, but an unknown experimental factor could not be ruled out. HLA typing was unavailable for some donors at each locus, so association tests used only the typed subset. Across donors, most TCR sequences were observed very rarely, whereas some public TCRs were present in many individuals. In a later analysis, the rate of TCR association differed among HLA loci, with DRB1 alleles having the most associated TCRs and HLA-C alleles having the fewest. The classifier was reported to diagnose cytomegalovirus status with high specificity and sensitivity in both the original cohort and the validation cohort. In a later analysis, HLA-associated TCR beta chains were found to be more clonally expanded and to have lower generation probabilities than equally common non-associated chains. Some IMGT-functional V segments, including TRBV6-2 and TRBV6-3, could not be distinguished by the 87-base-pair reads and were therefore excluded. The study listed 164 TCR beta chains as associated with cytomegalovirus. In vitro tests confirmed that three of the cytomegalovirus-associated TCR beta chains recognize cytomegalovirus antigens. In a later genetic analysis, a missense DCLRE1C variant was associated with V-gene and J-gene trimming of TCR beta chains, and the association was replicated in an independent cohort. Because counts were too low, about 18 rarely observed V segments, including chromosome 9 orphons, were left out of the earlier analysis of roughly 600 of the donors. A later analysis associated some 17,000 TCR beta sequences with specific HLA alleles at a false discovery rate of 0.05. Sequencing depth was assumed to be roughly uniform across donors in the presence/absence analyses, though that assumption may not hold.

This clone was observed a handful of times. The target of this receptor is not known. There are no base qualities to consult, and no much larger clone falls within one base. Based on the germline V gene, the CDR1 and CDR2 sequences are SGHDT and YYEEEE. At the junction V is shortened by 2 bases and J by 5 bases; bases outside the gene matches: 14. The CDR3 spans 17 residues, from the cysteine through the phenylalanine. Only the CDR3 DNA stays, 51 bases, in frame from base 1. Sequences were obtained from PBMCs. The sequence was obtained from a woman aged 25 to 39 in good health and CMV-seronegative. Recombination linked TRBV5-6 to TRBJ1-1; TRBD1 agrees with 8 junctional bases. The encoded CDR3 is CASSLRGGRGRLTEAFF. The nucleotide sequence is TGTGCCAGCAGCTTACGAGGGGGCAGGGGGCGGTTAACTGAAGCTTTCTTT.